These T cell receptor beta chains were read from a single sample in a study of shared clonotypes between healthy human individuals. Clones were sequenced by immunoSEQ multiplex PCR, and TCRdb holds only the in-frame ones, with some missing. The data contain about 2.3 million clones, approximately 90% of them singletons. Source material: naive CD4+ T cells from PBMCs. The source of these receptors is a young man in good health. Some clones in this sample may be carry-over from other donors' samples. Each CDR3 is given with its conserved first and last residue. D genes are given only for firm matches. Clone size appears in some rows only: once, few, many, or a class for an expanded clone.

TGTGCCAGCAGCACCGACATCAATCAGCCCCAGCATTTT	CASSTDINQPQHF	-	few	TRBV28	TRBJ1-5
TGCAGCGTTGACCTGGTAGTCGAGGGTGGTGGGAACTATGGCTACACCTTC	CSVDLVVEGGGNYGYTF	-	-	TRBV29-1	TRBJ1-2
TGTGCCAGCAGCGTCGTCCCTCTCCCCGGGACAGGGTCTGGAAACACCATATATTTT	CASSVVPLPGTGSGNTIYF	TRBD1	-	TRBV9	TRBJ1-3
TGTGCCAGCAGCCTTCACTCCTACGAGCAGTACTTC	CASSLHSYEQYF	-	once	TRBV7-8	TRBJ2-7
TGTGCCAGTAGTATGGATTACGAGCAGTACTTC	CASSMDYEQYF	-	-	TRBV19	TRBJ2-7
TGTGCCAGCAGCTTAGCCCGCGGGAGAAACTACGAGCAGTACTTC	CASSLARGRNYEQYF	TRBD2	-	TRBV7-2	TRBJ2-7
TGTGCCAGCAGCGTAAGGGTGGGAGAAAAACTGTTTTTT	CASSVRVGEKLFF	-	-	TRBV9	TRBJ1-4
TGTGCCAGCAGTCCCCCGGTCGGTAGCACGGCCTACGAGCAGTACTTC	CASSPPVGSTAYEQYF	-	-	TRBV28	TRBJ2-7
TGCGCCAGCAGCCAACTAGGCGAGACCCAGTACTTC	CASSQLGETQYF	-	-	TRBV4-1	TRBJ2-5
TGTGCCAGCAGCTGGGACATCAATCAGCCCCAGCATTTT	CASSWDINQPQHF	-	few	TRBV5-4	TRBJ1-5
TGCGCCAGCAGCCCGGGGGTGAGGAATGAGCAGTTCTTC	CASSPGVRNEQFF	-	once	TRBV4-1	TRBJ2-1
TGCGCCAGCAGCTCAATGACAGGGTCCGGAAACACCATATATTTT	CASSSMTGSGNTIYF	TRBD1	once	TRBV5-1	TRBJ1-3
TGTGCCAGCAGTCTTGGGGGGGGCAATGAGCAGTTCTTC	CASSLGGGNEQFF	TRBD2	-	TRBV25-1	TRBJ2-1
TGCGCCAGCAGCTTGGGGCAGCCCCAAGGGGAGCTGTTTTTT	CASSLGQPQGELFF	-	-	TRBV5-1	TRBJ2-2
TGTGCCAGCATTAGGACAGGGGGCTACTATGGCTACACCTTC	CASIRTGGYYGYTF	TRBD1	-	TRBV28	TRBJ1-2
TGTGCCAGCAGGGTCGGGACAGGCAATCAGCCCCAGCATTTT	CASRVGTGNQPQHF	TRBD1	-	TRBV6-6	TRBJ1-5
TGCGCCAGCAGCGAGGAAGGTGGTCAGCCCCAGCATTTT	CASSEEGGQPQHF	-	-	TRBV5-1	TRBJ1-5
TGTGCCAGCAGAGCCCGACAGGGAGTGGCTCAGCCCCAGCATTTT	CASRARQGVAQPQHF	TRBD1	-	TRBV28	TRBJ1-5
TGTGCCAGCAGTTACTCACGGGACGGCTATGGCTACACCTTC	CASSYSRDGYGYTF	-	-	TRBV6-5	TRBJ1-2
TGTGCCAGCAGTCAGGGGGCCATAGGGCCGCTCTACTACGAGCAGTACTTC	CASSQGAIGPLYYEQYF	TRBD1	-	TRBV27	TRBJ2-7
TGTGCCAGCAGCCACGGGACTAGCGGATTTTACGAGCAGTACTTC	CASSHGTSGFYEQYF	TRBD2	-	TRBV4-2	TRBJ2-7
TGCGCCAGCAGCCCCCGAACGACTAGCGGGGGCCACATTCAGTACTTC	CASSPRTTSGGHIQYF	TRBD2	-	TRBV4-1	TRBJ2-4
TGCGCCAGCAGCTTGACAGTGAACACCGGGGAGCTGTTTTTT	CASSLTVNTGELFF	-	-	TRBV5-1	TRBJ2-2
TGCGCCAGCAGCCCGAGGGCGGGGCAAGAGACCCAGTACTTC	CASSPRAGQETQYF	-	-	TRBV5-1	TRBJ2-5
TGCGCCAGCAGCTTGGGCGGGAACCGCTACAATGAGCAGTTCTTC	CASSLGGNRYNEQFF	-	once	TRBV5-1	TRBJ2-1
TGTGCCAGCAGTCCGCGTGGGTACCAAGAGACCCAGTACTTC	CASSPRGYQETQYF	-	-	TRBV27	TRBJ2-5
TGTGCCAGCACCACTAGGAGCGGGGGGAGGGAGACCCAGTACTTC	CASTTRSGGRETQYF	TRBD2	-	TRBV28	TRBJ2-5
TGTGCCAGCAGTAAAGGGGGCGTCGGTAGCGGGAGGAGATCCTACAATGAGCAGTTCTTC	CASSKGGVGSGRRSYNEQFF	TRBD2	-	TRBV27	TRBJ2-1
TGTGCCAGCAGCTTAGATGACAGGGATGACACTGAAGCTTTCTTT	CASSLDDRDDTEAFF	TRBD1	-	TRBV7-9	TRBJ1-1
TGTGCCAGTCGGGACAACTCCTACGAGCAGTACTTC	CASRDNSYEQYF	-	-	TRBV2	TRBJ2-7
TGTGCCAGCAGCGTCTTAGGTACCGGGGAGCTGTTTTTT	CASSVLGTGELFF	-	-	TRBV9	TRBJ2-2
TGCGCCAGCAGCGGACAGGGCCTCACCTTTGACACTGAAGCTTTCTTT	CASSGQGLTFDTEAFF	TRBD1	-	TRBV5-1	TRBJ1-1
TGTGCCAGCAGCTTTACTAGCGGGAGAGGGGAGCAGTTCTTC	CASSFTSGRGEQFF	TRBD2	-	TRBV5-4	TRBJ2-1
TGTGCCAGCAGCCGGTTCCAGGAGACAGGGCAGTACTTC	CASSRFQETGQYF	-	-	TRBV14	TRBJ2-7
TGTGCCAGCAGCTTAACCGTGGCAACGTTCACTGAAGCTTTCTTT	CASSLTVATFTEAFF	-	-	TRBV7-3	TRBJ1-1
TGTGCCTGGAGTTGGGGGGGCGAGCAGTACTTC	CAWSWGGEQYF	TRBD2	once	TRBV30	TRBJ2-7
TGTGCCAGCAGGGGACAGGGCATGCGGAACACTGAAGCTTTCTTT	CASRGQGMRNTEAFF	TRBD1	-	TRBV27	TRBJ1-1
TGTGCCAGTAGTATAGCGGGACTAGCGGTTAGCTCCTACAATGAGCAGTTCTTC	CASSIAGLAVSSYNEQFF	TRBD2	-	TRBV19	TRBJ2-1
TGCGCCAGCAGCTTGGGGGCTAGCGCATTCACAGATACGCAGTATTTT	CASSLGASAFTDTQYF	-	-	TRBV5-1	TRBJ2-3
TGCGCCAGCAGCAGCCGTTTATACGGGAGGGCCGCCAATGAGCAGTTCTTC	CASSSRLYGRAANEQFF	TRBD2	-	TRBV5-1	TRBJ2-1
TGCGCCAGCAGCTCGGGGGCTAGTTCCTACAATGAGCAGTTCTTC	CASSSGASSYNEQFF	-	-	TRBV5-1	TRBJ2-1
TGTGCCAGCAGTGATGTCTCCCCTGGAGGTAATTCACCCCTCCACTTT	CASSDVSPGGNSPLHF	-	once	TRBV25-1	TRBJ1-6
TGCGCCAGCAGCCAAGATCGCGGGAAAGCCTACGAGCAGTACTTC	CASSQDRGKAYEQYF	-	-	TRBV4-3	TRBJ2-7
TGTGCCAGCAGCTCCCGGAGACAGGCGAACTCTGGAAACACCATATATTTT	CASSSRRQANSGNTIYF	-	-	TRBV9	TRBJ1-3
TGCGCCAGCAGCGCAACCCCTTCTGAGACCCAGTACTTC	CASSATPSETQYF	-	-	TRBV5-1	TRBJ2-5
TGTGCCAGCAGTTTGGTCGGGGCGAACACCGGGGAGCTGTTTTTT	CASSLVGANTGELFF	-	-	TRBV28	TRBJ2-2
TGTGCCAGCAGTGCAGGACGGACTAGTATGGCCGGGGAGCTGTTTTTT	CASSAGRTSMAGELFF	TRBD2	-	TRBV2	TRBJ2-2
TGCGCCAGCAGTGACCCGGCTAGCCCCTGGGAGCAGTACTTC	CASSDPASPWEQYF	-	-	TRBV10-1	TRBJ2-7
TGTGCCAGCCGACAGGGGTTGGTCACCGGGGAGCTGTTTTTT	CASRQGLVTGELFF	TRBD1	-	TRBV19	TRBJ2-2
TGTGCCAGCAGCCCTGGGAGTCAGTCGCAGCCCCAGCATTTT	CASSPGSQSQPQHF	-	few	TRBV7-9	TRBJ1-5
TGTGCCAGCAGCCCTTCCTCTGGGGCCAACGTCCTGACTTTC	CASSPSSGANVLTF	-	-	TRBV2	TRBJ2-6
TGCGCCAGCAGCCTAGACAGGGGATTCTACGAGCAGTACTTC	CASSLDRGFYEQYF	TRBD1	-	TRBV5-1	TRBJ2-7
TGCGCCAGCAGCCCTACAGGGGGACGCTCTGGAAACACCATATATTTT	CASSPTGGRSGNTIYF	TRBD1	-	TRBV5-1	TRBJ1-3
TGCAGTGCTCCGGACAGGGGGTTCGATTTCTTT	CSAPDRGFDFF	TRBD1	-	TRBV20-1	TRBJ1-1
TGTGCCAGCAGCTTAGGGCAGGGAGCAGATACGCAGTATTTT	CASSLGQGADTQYF	-	-	TRBV7-9	TRBJ2-3